This T cell receptor beta chain was captured by sequencing in a study of cytomegalovirus exposure and HLA in healthy donors. Overall study results and limits: Researchers reported in a later analysis that common viral pathogens appeared linked to several top clusters. Only CMV serostatus was available as immune exposure information. Excluded: some indistinguishable V segments such as TRBV6-2 and TRBV6-3.

PCR amplification relied on 60 Vbeta primers (plus 13 Jbeta primers). Repertoires were generated with immunoSEQ multiplex PCR, while TCRdb's copy carries only in-frame clones and drops some. Of more than 85,000 clones in the sample, nearly 80% were seen once. Germline CDR1 and CDR2: LNHDA and SQIVND (reference sequence). This CDR3 is 13 amino acids long. Trimming left V 6 bases short and J 0 bases short, with 8 bases between. A word on this clone: The antigen remains unidentified.

The sequenced sample was PBMCs. The chain is built from TRBV19 and TRBJ1-2, with D possibly matching TRBD1 (5 bases). The TCR sequence derives from a woman aged 25-40 years in good health and CMV-seronegative. The DNA for the CDR3 is TGTGCCAGTAGCGACAGATCTAACTATGGCTACACCTTC. It yields the protein CASSDRSNYGYTF.